The rows below give T cell receptor beta chains drawn from one sample of a study of spatial heterogeneity in lung cancer. TCRdb processed the 5' RACE reads anew with MiXCR; each CDR3 protein has one entry. The table includes roughly 5,000 distinct CDR3 sequences, 7.5% to 9% detected once. The source was lung tumor tissue, collected at surgery. These receptors all come from a female donor with early-stage non-small cell lung cancer. Each CDR3 is given with its conserved first and last residue. Each record gives: CDR3 DNA, CDR3 protein, clone size, V gene, D gene, CDR3 length, J gene. A D gene is named only where the DNA matches it firmly. Size is stated as once, few, many, or a class for an expanded clone.

DNA: TGCAGTGCTAGAGATCCGGGGGGACGAGCTTTCTTT
CDR3: CSARDPGGRAFF
size: many
V: TRBV20-1
D: -
length: 12
J: TRBJ1-1

DNA: TGTGCCAGCAGCCCTCTGAGGGGCGTGAACACTGAAGCTTTCTTT
CDR3: CASSPLRGVNTEAFF
size: medium-sized
V: TRBV5-6
D: -
length: 15
J: TRBJ1-1

DNA: TGTGCCAGCAGCTTCCTATCCACTTACAATGAGCAGTTCTTC
CDR3: CASSFLSTYNEQFF
size: many
V: TRBV7-2
D: -
length: 14
J: TRBJ2-1

DNA: TGCGCCAGCAGCCTGGCAGGTTCGCTAGCGGGAGATGAGACCCAGTACTTC
CDR3: CASSLAGSLAGDETQYF
size: medium-sized
V: TRBV5-1
D: TRBD2
length: 17
J: TRBJ2-5

DNA: TGTGCCAGCAGCCAACCGGGACAGACCTATGGCTACACCTTC
CDR3: CASSQPGQTYGYTF
size: many
V: TRBV4-2
D: TRBD1
length: 14
J: TRBJ1-2

DNA: TGTGCCAGCAGGGCCGACTTCAATCAGCCCCAGCATTTT
CDR3: CASRADFNQPQHF
size: medium-sized
V: TRBV7-9
D: -
length: 13
J: TRBJ1-5

DNA: TGCAGTGGAACAGCGTCCTACAATGAGCAGTTCTTC
CDR3: CSGTASYNEQFF
size: few
V: TRBV20-1
D: -
length: 12
J: TRBJ2-1

DNA: TGTGCCAGCAGCCAAGTTTGGAACAGCTACGAGCAGTACTTC
CDR3: CASSQVWNSYEQYF
size: many
V: TRBV3-1
D: -
length: 14
J: TRBJ2-7

DNA: TGTGCCAGCAGTTTAGTTATTAGCGGATTCTCCTACAATGAGCAGTTCTTC
CDR3: CASSLVISGFSYNEQFF
size: medium-sized
V: TRBV12-3/TRBV12-4
D: -
length: 17
J: TRBJ2-1

DNA: TGTGCCAGCAGTTTAGCGGGCCCGGGGCTGGGCACTGAAGCTTTCTTT
CDR3: CASSLAGPGLGTEAFF
size: many
V: TRBV12-3/TRBV12-4
D: -
length: 16
J: TRBJ1-1

DNA: TGTGCCAGCAGCGTAGTTTCAGGGAACAATGAGCAGTTCTTC
CDR3: CASSVVSGNNEQFF
size: many
V: TRBV9
D: -
length: 14
J: TRBJ2-1

DNA: TGTGCCAGCTCACCAAAAGCGGGGACGGCCGGGGAGCTGTTTTTT
CDR3: CASSPKAGTAGELFF
size: many
V: TRBV18
D: TRBD2
length: 15
J: TRBJ2-2

DNA: TGTGCCAGCAGTCCCTCGGTTGGCGCCCCGACTGAAGCTTTCTTT
CDR3: CASSPSVGAPTEAFF
size: many
V: TRBV12-3/TRBV12-4
D: -
length: 15
J: TRBJ1-1